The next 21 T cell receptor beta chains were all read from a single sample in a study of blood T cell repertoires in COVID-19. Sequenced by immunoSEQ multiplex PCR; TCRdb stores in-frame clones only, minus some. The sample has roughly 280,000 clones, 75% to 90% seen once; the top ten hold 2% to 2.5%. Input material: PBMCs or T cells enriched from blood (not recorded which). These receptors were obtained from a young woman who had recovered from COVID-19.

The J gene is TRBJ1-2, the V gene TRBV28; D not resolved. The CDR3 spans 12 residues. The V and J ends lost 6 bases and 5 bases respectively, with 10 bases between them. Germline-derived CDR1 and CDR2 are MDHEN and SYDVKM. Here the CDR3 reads CASSMVTYGYTF. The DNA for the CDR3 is TGTGCCAGCAGCATGGTGACTTATGGCTACACCTTC.

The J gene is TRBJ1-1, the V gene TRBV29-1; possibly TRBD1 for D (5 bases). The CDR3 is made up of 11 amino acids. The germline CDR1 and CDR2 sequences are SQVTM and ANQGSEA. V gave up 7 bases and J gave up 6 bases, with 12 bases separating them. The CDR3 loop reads CSAGTGAEAFF. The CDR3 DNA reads TGCAGCGCCGGGACTGGCGCTGAAGCTTTCTTT.

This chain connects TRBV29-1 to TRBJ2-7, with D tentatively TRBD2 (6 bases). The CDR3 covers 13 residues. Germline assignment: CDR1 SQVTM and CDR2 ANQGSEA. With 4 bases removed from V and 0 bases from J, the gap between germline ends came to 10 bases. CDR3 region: CSVAGGPSYEQYF. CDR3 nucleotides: TGCAGCGTTGCCGGAGGGCCCTCCTACGAGCAGTACTTC.

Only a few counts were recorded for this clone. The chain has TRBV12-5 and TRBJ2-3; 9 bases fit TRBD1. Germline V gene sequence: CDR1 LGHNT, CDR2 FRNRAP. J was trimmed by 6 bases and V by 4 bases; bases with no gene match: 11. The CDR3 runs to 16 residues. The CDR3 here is CASGYPQGAGFDTQYF. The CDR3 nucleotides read TGTGCTAGTGGTTACCCACAGGGGGCGGGTTTCGATACGCAGTATTTT.

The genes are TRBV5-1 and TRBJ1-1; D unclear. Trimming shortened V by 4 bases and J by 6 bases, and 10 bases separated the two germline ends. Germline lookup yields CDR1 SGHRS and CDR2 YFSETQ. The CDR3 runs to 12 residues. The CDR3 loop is CASSRPAAEAFF. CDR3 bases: TGCGCCAGCAGCCGTCCGGCGGCTGAAGCTTTCTTT.

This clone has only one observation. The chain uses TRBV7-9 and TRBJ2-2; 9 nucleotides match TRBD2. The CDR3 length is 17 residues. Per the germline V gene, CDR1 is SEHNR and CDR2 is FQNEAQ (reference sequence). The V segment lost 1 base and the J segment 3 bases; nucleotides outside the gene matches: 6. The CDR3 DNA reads TGTGCCAGCAGCTTAGGGCTAGCGGGGACGTACACCGGGGAGCTGTTTTTT. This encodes CASSLGLAGTYTGELFF.

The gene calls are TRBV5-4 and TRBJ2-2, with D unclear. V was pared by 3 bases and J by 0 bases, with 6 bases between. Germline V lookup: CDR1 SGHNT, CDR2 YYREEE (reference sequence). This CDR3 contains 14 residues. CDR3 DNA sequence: TGTGCCAGCAGCTCAAACACGAACACCGGGGAGCTGTTTTTT. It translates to CASSSNTNTGELFF.

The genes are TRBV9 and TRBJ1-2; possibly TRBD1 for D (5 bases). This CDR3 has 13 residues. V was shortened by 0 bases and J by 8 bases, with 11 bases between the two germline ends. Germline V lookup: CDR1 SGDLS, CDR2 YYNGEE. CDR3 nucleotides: TGTGCCAGCAGCGTAGATGACAGTATAGGCTACACCTTC. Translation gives CASSVDDSIGYTF. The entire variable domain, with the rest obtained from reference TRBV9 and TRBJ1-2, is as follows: DSGVTQTPKHLITATGQRVTLRCSPRSGDLSVYWYQQSLDQGLQFLIQYYNGEERAKGNILERFSAQQFPDLHSELNLSSLELGDSALYFCASSVDDSIGYTFGSGTRLTVV.

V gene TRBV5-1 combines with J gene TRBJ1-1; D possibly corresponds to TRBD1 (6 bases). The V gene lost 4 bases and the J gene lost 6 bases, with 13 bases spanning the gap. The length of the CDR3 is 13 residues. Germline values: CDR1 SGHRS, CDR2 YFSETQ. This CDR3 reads CASSNTGIPEAFF. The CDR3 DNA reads TGCGCCAGCAGCAACACAGGGATCCCTGAAGCTTTCTTT.

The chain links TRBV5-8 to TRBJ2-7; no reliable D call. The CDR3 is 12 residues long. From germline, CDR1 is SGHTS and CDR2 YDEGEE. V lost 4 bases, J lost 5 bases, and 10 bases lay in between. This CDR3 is CASSPDWHEQYF. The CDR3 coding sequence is TGTGCCAGCAGCCCTGACTGGCACGAGCAGTACTTC.

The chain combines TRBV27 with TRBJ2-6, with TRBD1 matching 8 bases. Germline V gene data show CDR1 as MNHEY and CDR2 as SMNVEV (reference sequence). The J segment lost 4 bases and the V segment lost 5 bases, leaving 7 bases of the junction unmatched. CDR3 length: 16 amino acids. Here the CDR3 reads CASSPETGAGANVLTF. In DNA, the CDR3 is TGTGCCAGCAGTCCCGAGACAGGGGCCGGGGCCAACGTCCTGACTTTC.

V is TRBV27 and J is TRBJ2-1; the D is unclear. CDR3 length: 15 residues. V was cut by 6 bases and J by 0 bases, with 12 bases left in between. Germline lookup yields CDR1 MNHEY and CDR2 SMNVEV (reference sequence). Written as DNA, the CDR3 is TGTGCCAGCAGGATTTCGGGTAGCTCCTACAATGAGCAGTTCTTC. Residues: CASRISGSSYNEQFF.

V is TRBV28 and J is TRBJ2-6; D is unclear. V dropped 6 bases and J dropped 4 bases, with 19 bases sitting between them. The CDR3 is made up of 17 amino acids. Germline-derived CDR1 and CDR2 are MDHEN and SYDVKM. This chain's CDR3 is CASRETFPSLGANVLTF. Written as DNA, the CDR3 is TGTGCCAGCAGAGAGACATTCCCCTCCTTGGGGGCCAACGTCCTGACTTTC.

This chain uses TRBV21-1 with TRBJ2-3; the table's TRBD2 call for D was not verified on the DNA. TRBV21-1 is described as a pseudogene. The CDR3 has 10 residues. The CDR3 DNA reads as TGTGCCAGCACGACTACCTGCGAGTATTTT. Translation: CASTTTCEYF.

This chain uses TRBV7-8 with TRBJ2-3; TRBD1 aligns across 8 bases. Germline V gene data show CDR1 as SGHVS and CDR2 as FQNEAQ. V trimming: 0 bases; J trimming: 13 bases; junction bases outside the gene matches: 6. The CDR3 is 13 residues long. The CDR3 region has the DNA TGTGCCAGCAGCTTAGCGCAGGACAGGGAGAAGTATTTT. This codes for CASSLAQDREKYF.

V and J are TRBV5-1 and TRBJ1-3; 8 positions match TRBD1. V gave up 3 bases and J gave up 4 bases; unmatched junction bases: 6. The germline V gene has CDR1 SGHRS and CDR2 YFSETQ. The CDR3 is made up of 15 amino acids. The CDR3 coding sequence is TGCGCCAGCAGCTCGGGACAGGCTTCGGGAAACACCATATATTTT. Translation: CASSSGQASGNTIYF.

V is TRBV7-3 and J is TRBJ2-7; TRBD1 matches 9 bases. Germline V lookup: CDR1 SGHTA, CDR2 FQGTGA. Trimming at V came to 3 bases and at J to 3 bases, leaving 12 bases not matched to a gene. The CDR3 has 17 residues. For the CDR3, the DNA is TGTGCCAGCAGCTTTTTGGGGCCGGGACAGGGTCACTACGAGCAGTACTTC. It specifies CASSFLGPGQGHYEQYF.

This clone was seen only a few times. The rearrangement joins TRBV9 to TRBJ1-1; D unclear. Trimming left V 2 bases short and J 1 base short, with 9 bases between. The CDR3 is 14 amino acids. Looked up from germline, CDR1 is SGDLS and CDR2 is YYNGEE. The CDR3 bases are TGTGCCAGCAGCGTCTACTCAGGGAACACTGAAGCTTTCTTT. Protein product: CASSVYSGNTEAFF.

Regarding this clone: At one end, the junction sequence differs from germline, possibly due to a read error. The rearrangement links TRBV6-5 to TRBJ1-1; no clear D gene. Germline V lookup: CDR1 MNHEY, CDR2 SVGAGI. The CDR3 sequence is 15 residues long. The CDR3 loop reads CASSYSGLQNTEVFF. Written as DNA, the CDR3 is TGTGCCAGCAGTTATTCGGGGTTACAGAACACTGAAGTTTTCTTT.

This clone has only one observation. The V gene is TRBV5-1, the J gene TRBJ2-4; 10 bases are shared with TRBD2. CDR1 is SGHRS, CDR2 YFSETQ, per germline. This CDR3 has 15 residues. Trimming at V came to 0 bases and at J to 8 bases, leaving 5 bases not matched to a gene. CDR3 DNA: TGCGCCAGCAGCTTGGTTGGCCTAGCGGGGGACATTCAGTACTTC. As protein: CASSLVGLAGDIQYF.

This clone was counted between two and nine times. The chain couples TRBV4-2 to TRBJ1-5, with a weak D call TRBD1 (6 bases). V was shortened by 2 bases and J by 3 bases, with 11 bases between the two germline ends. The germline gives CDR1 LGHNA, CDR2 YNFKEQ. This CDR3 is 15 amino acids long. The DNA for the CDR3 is TGTGCCAGCAGCCAATCTGGGGGCAACAATCAGCCCCAGCATTTT. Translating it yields CASSQSGGNNQPQHF.